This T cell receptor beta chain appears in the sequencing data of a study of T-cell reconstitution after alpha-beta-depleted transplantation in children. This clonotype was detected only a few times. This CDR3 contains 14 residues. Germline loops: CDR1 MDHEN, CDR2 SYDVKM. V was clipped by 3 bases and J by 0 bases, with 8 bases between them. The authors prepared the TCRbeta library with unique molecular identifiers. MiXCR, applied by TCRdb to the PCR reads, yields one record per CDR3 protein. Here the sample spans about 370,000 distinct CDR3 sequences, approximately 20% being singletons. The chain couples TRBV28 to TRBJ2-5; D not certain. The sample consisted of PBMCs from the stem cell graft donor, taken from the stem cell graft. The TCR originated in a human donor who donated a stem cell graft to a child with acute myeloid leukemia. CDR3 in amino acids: CASSFLGHQETQYF. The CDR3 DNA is TGTGCCAGCAGTTTTTTGGGTCACCAAGAGACCCAGTACTTC.